This TCR beta chain was captured in a study of blood T cell repertoires in COVID-19. The germline V and J ends were trimmed by 2 bases and 0 bases, with 12 bases remaining between them. CDR3 length: 16 amino acids. Looked up from germline, CDR1 is MNHEY and CDR2 is SMNVEV (reference sequence). Per the authors' pipeline: Amplification of reference gene primers was used by the study to estimate nucleated cell counts. Using immunoSEQ multiplex PCR, the repertoire was profiled, and TCRdb retains in-frame clones only, with some absent. V and J calls and clone size come straight from that table; D and trimming were deduced from the DNA. Among about 180,000 clones listed, over 75% were seen once.

The sequence derives from a woman between 65 and 79 years old with acute or convalescent COVID-19. Sequenced sample: peripheral blood. The V gene is TRBV27, the J gene TRBJ2-3; TRBD1 might be the D (6 bases). CDR3 residues: CASSLSWDISTDTQYF. In nucleotides, the CDR3 is TGTGCCAGCAGTTTAAGCTGGGACATAAGCACAGATACGCAGTATTTT.